One sample yielded the 12 T cell receptor beta chains listed below, sequenced in a study of human CD8 memory T cell subsets. UMI-labeled 5' RACE was used to make TCR beta libraries. With the 5' RACE reads reprocessed, TCRdb shows one record per CDR3 protein and no DNA. The clone table shows about 5,800 distinct CDR3 sequences, with the ten largest holding about a sixth. The study classified TPEX cells as CCR7+ PD-1+ TIGIT+ early memory CD8+ T cells bearing exhausted-like traits. Sequenced material: CD8+ T cells from PBMCs. Source of these receptors: a human donor in good health.

The chain has TRBV9 and TRBJ1-5; as DNA is missing, the TRBD1 call by TCRdb cannot be tested. This CDR3 is 14 amino acids long. Per the germline V gene, CDR1 is SGDLS and CDR2 is YYNGEE. The CDR3 loop reads CASSVGGGQEPQHF. Combining the CDR3 with reference TRBV9 and TRBJ1-5 gives the whole variable domain DSGVTQTPKHLITATGQRVTLRCSPRSGDLSVYWYQQSLDQGLQFLIQYYNGEERAKGNILERFSAQQFPDLHSELNLSSLELGDSALYFCASSVGGGQEPQHFGDGTRLSIL.

According to its frequency, this clonotype is medium-sized. The J gene is TRBJ2-1, the V gene TRBV4-2; TCRdb gives TRBD1 as the D gene, but with no DNA this cannot be confirmed. Germline CDR1 LGHNA, CDR2 YNFKEQ. This CDR3 has 12 residues. The CDR3 loop is CASSLRGDEQFF.

The V and J genes are TRBV7-2 and TRBJ2-7; without DNA, the TCRdb call of TRBD1 cannot be checked. The germline gives CDR1 SGHTA, CDR2 FQGNSA. The CDR3 runs to 13 residues. CDR3 sequence reads: CASSLIPNYEQYF.

J is TRBJ2-3 and V is TRBV10-2. The CDR3 extends over 15 amino acids. Germline CDR1 reads WSHSY; CDR2 reads SAAADI. The CDR3: CASSESVTSTDTQYF.

The gene calls are TRBV30 and TRBJ1-6. CDR1 and CDR2 (germline): GTSNPN, SVGIG (reference sequence). The CDR3 spans 13 residues. This chain's CDR3 is CAWSGDRHSPLHF.

According to its frequency, this clonotype is medium-sized (0.01 to 0.1%). This rearrangement joins TRBV7-9 to TRBJ1-2; the TRBD1 assignment by TCRdb is unverifiable without DNA. The CDR3 is 12 amino acids. Per the germline V gene, CDR1 is SEHNR and CDR2 is FQNEAQ (reference sequence). CDR3 region: CASSSSQGGYTF.

The chain carries TRBV5-6 and TRBJ2-7; lacking DNA, the TRBD2 call made by TCRdb goes unchecked. Germline CDR1 is SGHDT and CDR2 is YYEEEE. The CDR3 extends over 15 amino acids. CDR3 residues: CASSLRAGDPYEQYF.

CDR3 loop: CASRTDRDNEKLFF. The chain uses TRBV6-1 and TRBJ1-4; TCRdb calls TRBD1, which cannot be checked without DNA. Germline V gene sequence: CDR1 MNHNS, CDR2 SASEGT. The CDR3 length is 14 residues.

Its frequency marks this clonotype as medium-sized (0.01 to 0.1%). The V and J genes are TRBV14 and TRBJ2-1; TCRdb calls TRBD1, which cannot be checked without DNA. This CDR3 spans 16 amino acids. The germline CDR1 and CDR2 sequences are SGHDN and FVKESK. CDR3 residues: CASSQDETDSYNEQFF. Full variable domain (outside the CDR3, taken from reference TRBV14 and TRBJ2-1): EAGVTQFPSHSVIEKGQTVTLRCDPISGHDNLYWYRRVMGKEIKFLLHFVKESKQDESGMPNNRFLAERTGGTYSTLKVQPAELEDSGVYFCASSQDETDSYNEQFFGPGTRLTVL.

The rearrangement uses TRBV30 and TRBJ1-1; without DNA, the TCRdb call of TRBD1 cannot be checked. The CDR3 is 13 residues long. CDR1 and CDR2 from the germline V gene are GTSNPN and SVGIG (reference sequence). CDR3 amino acids: CAWSAPYESEAFF.

The rearrangement joins TRBV7-9 to TRBJ1-5; TCRdb designates TRBD1, a call that cannot be tested without DNA. The CDR3 spans 16 residues. The germline gives CDR1 SEHNR, CDR2 FQNEAQ (reference sequence). The chain's CDR3 is CASSSLGGNRAQPQHF.

The chain couples TRBV7-2 to TRBJ1-1. Germline V gene data show CDR1 as SGHTA and CDR2 as FQGNSA. The CDR3 length is 13 residues. This CDR3 is CASSPNMGTEAFF.